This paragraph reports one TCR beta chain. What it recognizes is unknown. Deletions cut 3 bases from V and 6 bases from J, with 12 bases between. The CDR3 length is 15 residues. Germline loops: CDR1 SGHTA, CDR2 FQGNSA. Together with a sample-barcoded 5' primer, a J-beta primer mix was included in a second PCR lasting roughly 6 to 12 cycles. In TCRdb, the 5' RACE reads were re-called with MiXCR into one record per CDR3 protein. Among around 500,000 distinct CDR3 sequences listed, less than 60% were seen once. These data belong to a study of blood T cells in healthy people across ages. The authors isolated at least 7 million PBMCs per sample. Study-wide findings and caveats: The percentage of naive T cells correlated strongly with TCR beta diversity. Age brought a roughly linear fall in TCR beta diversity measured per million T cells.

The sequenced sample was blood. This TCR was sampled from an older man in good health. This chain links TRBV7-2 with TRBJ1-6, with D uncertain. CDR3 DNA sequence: TGTGCCAGCAGCTTCCGACGAACGCTTAATTCACCCCTCCACTTT. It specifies CASSFRRTLNSPLHF.